A single sample is the source of the 3 T cell receptor beta chains below, sequenced in a study of regulatory T cells in long-lasting Graves disease (dated by TCRdb to the early 2020s). The receptor library was made with multiplex PCR. Sequenced on an Illumina HiSeq 4000. To build TCR beta libraries, CDR3 regions were amplified by Arm-PCR using iRepertoire HTBI primers. TCRdb handled the public reads itself, with Q25 trimming in fastp and clone calling in MiXCR, and kept productive beta chains. When rows share a CDR3 protein, they turn into one entry using the most common DNA and genes. The sample profile shows roughly 700,000 distinct CDR3 sequences; about 30% of them were found once. 35% to 55% of the sample is taken by the ten largest. The intended sense of this specimen's time point label: persistent/refractory GD, antithyroid drugs over 5 years with positive TRAb. RNA was extracted from PBMCs in TRIzol for both TCR sequencing and RNA sequencing.

The sample here was peripheral blood mononuclear cells (PBMCs), taken when the disease was refractory, from a patient treated with antithyroid drugs. Source of these receptors: a female donor with Graves disease.

In this sample, this clonotype turned up once. This sequence joins TRBV29-1 and TRBJ1-2; 8 nucleotides align to TRBD1. In germline, CDR1 is SQVTM, CDR2 ANQGSEA. V shed 6 bases and J 3 bases; nucleotides not matched to a gene: 6. CDR3 length equals 13 residues. CDR3 sequence reads: CSVNTGQDYGYTF. The DNA for the CDR3 is TGCAGCGTAAATACGGGACAGGACTATGGCTACACCTTC.

The gene calls are TRBV28 and TRBJ1-5, with 8 bases aligning to TRBD1. The trim removed 3 bases at V and 2 bases at J, leaving 6 bases unmatched. The length of the CDR3 is 16 residues. Germline V gene data show CDR1 as MDHEN and CDR2 as SYDVKM. The CDR3 spells CASSFRQGFGNQPQHF. The CDR3, as DNA: TGTGCCAGCAGTTTTAGACAGGGGTTCGGCAATCAGCCCCAGCATTTT.

The chain joins TRBV19 to TRBJ1-5; D is undetermined. CDR1 and CDR2 from the germline V gene are LNHDA and SQIVND (reference sequence). Trimming took off 3 bases at V and 0 bases at J, with 9 bases between the two ends. This CDR3 is 15 amino acids long. The CDR3 loop reads CASSMEMSSNQPQHF. The CDR3 bases are TGTGCCAGTAGTATGGAGATGAGTAGCAATCAGCCCCAGCATTTT.